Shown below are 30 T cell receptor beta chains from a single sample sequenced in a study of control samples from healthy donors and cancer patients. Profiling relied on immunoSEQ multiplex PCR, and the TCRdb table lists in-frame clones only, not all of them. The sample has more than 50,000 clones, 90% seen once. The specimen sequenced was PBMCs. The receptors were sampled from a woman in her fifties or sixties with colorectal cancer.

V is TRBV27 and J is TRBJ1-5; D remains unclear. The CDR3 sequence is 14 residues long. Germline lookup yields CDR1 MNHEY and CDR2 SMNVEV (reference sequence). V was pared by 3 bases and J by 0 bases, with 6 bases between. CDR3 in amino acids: CASSFGTSNQPQHF. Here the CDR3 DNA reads TGTGCCAGCAGTTTCGGCACTAGCAATCAGCCCCAGCATTTT.

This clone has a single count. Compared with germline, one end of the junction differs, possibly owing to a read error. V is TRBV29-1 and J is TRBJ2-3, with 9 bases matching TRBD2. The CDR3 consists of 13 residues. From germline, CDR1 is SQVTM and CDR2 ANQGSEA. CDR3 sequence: CSVESTGTSRGVF. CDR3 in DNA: TGCAGCGTTGAAAGTACCGGGACTAGCCGAGGGGTTTTT.

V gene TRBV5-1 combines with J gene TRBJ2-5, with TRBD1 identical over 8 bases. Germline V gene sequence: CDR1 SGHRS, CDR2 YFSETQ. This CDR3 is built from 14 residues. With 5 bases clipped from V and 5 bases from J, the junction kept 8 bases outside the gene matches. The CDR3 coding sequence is TGCGCCAGCAGGGACCCGCAGGGGGCCGAGACCCAGTACTTC. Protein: CASRDPQGAETQYF.

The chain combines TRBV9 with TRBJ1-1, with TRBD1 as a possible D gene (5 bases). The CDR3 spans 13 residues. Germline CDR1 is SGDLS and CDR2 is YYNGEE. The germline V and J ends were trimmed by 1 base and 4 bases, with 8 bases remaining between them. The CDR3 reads CASSVSQGTEAFF. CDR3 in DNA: TGTGCCAGCAGCGTATCCCAGGGCACTGAAGCTTTCTTT.

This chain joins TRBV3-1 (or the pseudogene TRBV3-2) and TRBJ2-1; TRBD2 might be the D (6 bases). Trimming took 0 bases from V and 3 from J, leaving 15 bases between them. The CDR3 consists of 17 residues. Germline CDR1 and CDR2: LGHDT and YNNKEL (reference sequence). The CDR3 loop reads CASSQDPSPSVYNEQFF. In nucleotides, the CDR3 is TGTGCCAGCAGCCAAGATCCAAGCCCTAGCGTCTACAATGAGCAGTTCTTC.

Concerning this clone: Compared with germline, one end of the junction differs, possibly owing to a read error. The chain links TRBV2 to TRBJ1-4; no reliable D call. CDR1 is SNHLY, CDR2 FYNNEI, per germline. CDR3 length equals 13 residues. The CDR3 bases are TGTGCCAGCAGTAAAGCAACTAATGAAAAACTGTTTTTT. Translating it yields CASSKATNEKLFF.

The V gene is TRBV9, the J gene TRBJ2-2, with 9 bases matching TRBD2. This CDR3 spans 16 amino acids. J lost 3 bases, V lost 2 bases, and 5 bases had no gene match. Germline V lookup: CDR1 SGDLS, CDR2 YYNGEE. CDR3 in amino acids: CASSVQASGDTGELFF. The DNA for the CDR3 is TGTGCCAGCAGCGTGCAGGCTAGCGGGGACACCGGGGAGCTGTTTTTT.

CDR3: CASSRMNNEQFF. CDR3 nucleotides: TGTGCCAGCTCAAGGATGAACAATGAGCAGTTCTTC. The rearrangement joins TRBV18 to TRBJ2-1; D is ambiguous. Trimming shortened V by 5 bases and J by 5 bases, and 7 bases separated the two germline ends. Germline-derived CDR1 and CDR2 are KGHSH and LQKENI. The CDR3 loop spans 12 amino acids.

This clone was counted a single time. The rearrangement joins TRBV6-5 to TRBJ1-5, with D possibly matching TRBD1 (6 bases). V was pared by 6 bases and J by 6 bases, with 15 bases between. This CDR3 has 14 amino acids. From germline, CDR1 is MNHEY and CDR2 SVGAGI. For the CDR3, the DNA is TGTGCCAGCAGATCCTCCCAGGGGCCTCAGCCCCAGCATTTT. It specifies CASRSSQGPQPQHF.

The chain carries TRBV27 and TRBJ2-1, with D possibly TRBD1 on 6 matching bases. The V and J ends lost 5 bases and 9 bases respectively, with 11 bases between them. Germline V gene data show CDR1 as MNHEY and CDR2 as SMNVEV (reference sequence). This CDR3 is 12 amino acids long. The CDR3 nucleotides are TGTGCCAGCAGTGGTGTAGGGGGTGAGCAGTTCTTC. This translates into CASSGVGGEQFF.

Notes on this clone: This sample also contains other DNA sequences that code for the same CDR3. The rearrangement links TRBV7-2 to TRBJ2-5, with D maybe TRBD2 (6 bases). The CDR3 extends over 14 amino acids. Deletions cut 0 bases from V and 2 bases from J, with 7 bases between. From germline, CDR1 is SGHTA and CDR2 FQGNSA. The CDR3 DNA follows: TGTGCCAGCAGCTTAGCGGGGGGACAAGAGACCCAGTACTTC. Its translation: CASSLAGGQETQYF.

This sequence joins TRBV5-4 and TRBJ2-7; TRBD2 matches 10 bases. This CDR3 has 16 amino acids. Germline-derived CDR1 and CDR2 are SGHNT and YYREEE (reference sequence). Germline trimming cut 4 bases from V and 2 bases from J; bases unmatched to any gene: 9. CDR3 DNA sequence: TGTGCCAGCAGCACCCCTAGCGGGGGCCTAACCTACGAGCAGTACTTC. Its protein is CASSTPSGGLTYEQYF.

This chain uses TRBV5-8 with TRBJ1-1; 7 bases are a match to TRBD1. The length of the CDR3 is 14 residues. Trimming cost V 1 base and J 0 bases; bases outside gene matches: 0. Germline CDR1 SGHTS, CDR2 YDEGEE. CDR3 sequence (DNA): TGTGCCAGCAGCTTGAGGGGGCTGAACACTGAAGCTTTCTTT. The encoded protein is CASSLRGLNTEAFF.

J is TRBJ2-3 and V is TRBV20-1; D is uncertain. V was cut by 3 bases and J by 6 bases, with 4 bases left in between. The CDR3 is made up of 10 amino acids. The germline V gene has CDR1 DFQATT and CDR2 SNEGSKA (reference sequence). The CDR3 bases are TGCAGTGCTAGGGGCGATACGCAGTATTTT. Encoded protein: CSARGDTQYF.

CDR3 amino acids: CASSYSGESNEKLFF. The DNA for the CDR3 is TGTGCCAGCAGTTACTCGGGTGAAAGTAATGAAAAACTGTTTTTT. This chain connects TRBV6-6 to TRBJ1-4; no firm D call. The germline V gene has CDR1 MNHNY and CDR2 SVGAGI (reference sequence). Between the trimmed V and J ends, which lost 0 bases and 4 bases, there was a span of 9 bases. This CDR3 spans 15 amino acids.

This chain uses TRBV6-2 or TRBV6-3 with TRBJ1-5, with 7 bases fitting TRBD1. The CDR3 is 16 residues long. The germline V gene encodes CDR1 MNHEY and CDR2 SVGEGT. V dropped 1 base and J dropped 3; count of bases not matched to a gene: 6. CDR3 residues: CASSYFRGTDNQPQHF. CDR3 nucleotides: TGTGCCAGCAGTTACTTTCGAGGGACAGACAATCAGCCCCAGCATTTT.

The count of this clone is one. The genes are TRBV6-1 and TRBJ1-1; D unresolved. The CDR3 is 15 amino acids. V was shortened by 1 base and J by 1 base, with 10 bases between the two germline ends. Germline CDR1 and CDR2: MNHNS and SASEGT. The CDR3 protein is CASSEDLMRNTEAFF. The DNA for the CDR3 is TGTGCCAGCAGTGAAGACCTCATGAGGAACACTGAAGCTTTCTTT.

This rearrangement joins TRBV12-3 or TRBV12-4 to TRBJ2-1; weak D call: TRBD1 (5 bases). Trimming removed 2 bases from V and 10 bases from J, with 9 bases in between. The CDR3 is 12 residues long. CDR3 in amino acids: CASSLIRAEQFF. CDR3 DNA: TGTGCCAGCAGTTTAATCAGGGCCGAGCAGTTCTTC.

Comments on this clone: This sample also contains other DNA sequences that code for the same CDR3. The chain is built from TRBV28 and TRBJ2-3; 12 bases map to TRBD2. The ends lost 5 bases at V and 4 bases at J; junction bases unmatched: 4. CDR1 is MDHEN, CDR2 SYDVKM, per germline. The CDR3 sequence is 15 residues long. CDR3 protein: CASSLAGGGADTQYF. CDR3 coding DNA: TGTGCCAGCAGTCTAGCGGGAGGGGGGGCAGATACGCAGTATTTT.

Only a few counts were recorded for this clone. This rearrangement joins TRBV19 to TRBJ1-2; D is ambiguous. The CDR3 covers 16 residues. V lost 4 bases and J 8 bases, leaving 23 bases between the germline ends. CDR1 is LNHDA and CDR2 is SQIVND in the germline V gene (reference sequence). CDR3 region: CASSTYSGRRLMGYTF. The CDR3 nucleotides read TGTGCCAGTAGTACCTACTCGGGGAGACGGCTTATGGGCTACACCTTC.

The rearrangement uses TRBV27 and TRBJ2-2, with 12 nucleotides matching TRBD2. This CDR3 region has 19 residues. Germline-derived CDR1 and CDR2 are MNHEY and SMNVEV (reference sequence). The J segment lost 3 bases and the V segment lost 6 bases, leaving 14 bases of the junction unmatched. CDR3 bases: TGTGCCAGCAGCCAGTTAGGTGTCCTAGCGGGAGGGTACACCGGGGAGCTGTTTTTT. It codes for CASSQLGVLAGGYTGELFF.

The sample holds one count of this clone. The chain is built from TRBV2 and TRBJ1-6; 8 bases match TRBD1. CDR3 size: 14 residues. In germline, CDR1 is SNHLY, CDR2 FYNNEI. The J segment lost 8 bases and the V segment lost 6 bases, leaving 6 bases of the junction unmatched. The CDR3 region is CASSAGQEYSPLHF. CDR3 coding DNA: TGTGCCAGCAGCGCGGGACAGGAGTATTCACCCCTCCACTTT.

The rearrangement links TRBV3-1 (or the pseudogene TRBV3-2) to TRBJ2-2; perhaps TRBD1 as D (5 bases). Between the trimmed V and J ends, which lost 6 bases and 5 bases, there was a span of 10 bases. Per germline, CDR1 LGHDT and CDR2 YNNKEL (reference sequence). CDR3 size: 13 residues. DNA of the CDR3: TGTGCCAGCAGGGAAGGGGAAACCGGGGAGCTGTTTTTT. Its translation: CASREGETGELFF.

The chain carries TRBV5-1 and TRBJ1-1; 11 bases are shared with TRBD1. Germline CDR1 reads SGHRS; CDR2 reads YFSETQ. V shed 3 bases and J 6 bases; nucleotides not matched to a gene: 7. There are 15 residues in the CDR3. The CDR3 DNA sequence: TGCGCCAGCAGCTCGGGACAGGGGGAGGTCGCTGAAGCTTTCTTT. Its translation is CASSSGQGEVAEAFF.

CDR3 sequence (DNA): TGTGCCAGCAGCTTAGGCCCGGGAGGTAATTCCTACGAGCAGTACTTC. Translated: CASSLGPGGNSYEQYF. The rearrangement joins TRBV11-2 to TRBJ2-7, with 7 bases matching TRBD2. Germline loops: CDR1 SGHAT, CDR2 FQNNGV. V lost 1 base, J lost 1 base, and 7 bases stayed unmatched. The CDR3 is 16 residues long. Complete variable domain (other parts from reference TRBV11-2 and TRBJ2-7): EAGVAQSPRYKIIEKRQSVAFWCNPISGHATLYWYQQILGQGPKLLIQFQNNGVVDDSQLPKDRFSAERLKGVDSTLKIQPAKLEDSAVYLCASSLGPGGNSYEQYFGPGTRLTVT.

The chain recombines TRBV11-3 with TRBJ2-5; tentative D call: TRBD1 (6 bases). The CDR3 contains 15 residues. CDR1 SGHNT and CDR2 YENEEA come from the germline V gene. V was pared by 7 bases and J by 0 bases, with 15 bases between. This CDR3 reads CASTMQGRYQETQYF. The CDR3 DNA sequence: TGTGCCAGCACCATGCAGGGGCGGTACCAAGAGACCCAGTACTTC.

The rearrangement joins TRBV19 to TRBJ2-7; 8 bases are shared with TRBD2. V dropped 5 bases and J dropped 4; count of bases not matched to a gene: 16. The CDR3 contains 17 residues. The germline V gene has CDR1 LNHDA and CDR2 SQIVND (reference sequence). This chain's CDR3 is CASSYRGGSTIGYEQYF. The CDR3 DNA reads TGTGCCAGTAGTTATCGGGGGGGCTCAACAATTGGATACGAGCAGTACTTC.

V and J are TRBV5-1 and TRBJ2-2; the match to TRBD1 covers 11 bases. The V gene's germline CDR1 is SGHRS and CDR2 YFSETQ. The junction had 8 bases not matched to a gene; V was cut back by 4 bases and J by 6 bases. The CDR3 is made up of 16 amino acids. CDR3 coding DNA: TGCGCCAGCAGCGCCGGGGGACAGGGGGAAGCCGGGGAGCTGTTTTTT. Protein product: CASSAGGQGEAGELFF.

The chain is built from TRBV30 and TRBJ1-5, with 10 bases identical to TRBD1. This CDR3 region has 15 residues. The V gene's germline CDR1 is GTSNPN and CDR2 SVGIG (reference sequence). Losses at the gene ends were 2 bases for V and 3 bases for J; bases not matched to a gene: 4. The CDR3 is CAWSWDRGPNQPQHF. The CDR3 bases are TGTGCCTGGAGTTGGGACAGGGGCCCCAATCAGCCCCAGCATTTT. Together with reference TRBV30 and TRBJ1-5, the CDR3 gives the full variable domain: SQTIHQWPATLVQPVGSPLSLECTVEGTSNPNLYWYRQAAGRGLQLLFYSVGIGQISSEVPQNLSASRPQDRQFILSSKKLLLSDSGFYLCAWSWDRGPNQPQHFGDGTRLSIL.

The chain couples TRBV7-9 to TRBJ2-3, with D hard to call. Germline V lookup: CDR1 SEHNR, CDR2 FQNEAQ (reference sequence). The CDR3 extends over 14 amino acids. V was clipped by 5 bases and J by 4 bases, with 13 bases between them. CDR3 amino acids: CASSLSSFPDTQYF. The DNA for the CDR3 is TGTGCCAGCAGCCTAAGTAGTTTTCCAGATACGCAGTATTTT.